This passage covers 32 T cell receptor beta chains from one sample sequenced in a study of T cell repertoires in cytomegalovirus infection. Their antigen targets remain unknown. TCRdb processed the reads anew with MiXCR; each CDR3 protein has one entry. The sample has 250,000 to 300,000 distinct CDR3 sequences; less than 25% are singletons. The sequenced sample was cultured PBMCs, obtained from culture after CMV antigen stimulation. The source is a human donor in good health (CMV status not recorded). Some clones in this sample may be carry-over from other donors' samples.

A note on this clonotype: A much bigger clone sits one base away, suggesting this may be a read error. This rearrangement joins TRBV6-1 to TRBJ1-1; no definite D call. The CDR3 length is 16 residues. The germline V gene encodes CDR1 MNHNS and CDR2 SASEGT. The CDR3 protein is CTTNRRWTARNTEAFF. The CDR3, as DNA: TGTACCACCAACAGACGGTGGACGGCTAGGAACACTGAAGCTTTCTTT.

This clonotype is deemed medium-sized (0.01 to 0.1%). This chain uses TRBV7-2 with TRBJ2-7; D uncertain. CDR3 length: 13 amino acids. Trimming took off 7 bases at V and 0 bases at J, with 10 bases between the two ends. The germline CDR1 and CDR2 sequences are SGHTA and FQGNSA. CDR3 bases: TGTGCCAGCAAGCAGTACGGCTCCTACGAGCAGTACTTC. It yields the protein CASKQYGSYEQYF.

The V call is TRBV6-5, the J call TRBJ1-2; D gene ambiguous. This CDR3 region has 13 residues. V lost 8 bases, J lost 6 bases, and 16 bases lay in between. CDR1 MNHEY and CDR2 SVGAGI come from the germline V gene. The DNA of the CDR3 is TGTGCCAGCCGGAGGGCAGGATCCAATGGCTACACCTTC. Residues: CASRRAGSNGYTF.

There are a few counts of this clonotype. This chain connects TRBV29-1 to TRBJ1-1; no firm D call. Per the germline V gene, CDR1 is SQVTM and CDR2 is ANQGSEA. The germline V and J ends were trimmed by 4 bases and 3 bases, with 3 bases remaining between them. The CDR3 contains 10 residues. CDR3 nucleotide sequence: TGCAGCGTTGCCTACACTGAAGCTTTCTTT. Translating it yields CSVAYTEAFF.

The chain carries TRBV6-2 or TRBV6-3 and TRBJ2-5; perhaps TRBD2 as D (6 bases). CDR3 length: 19 amino acids. The V and J ends lost 2 bases and 1 base respectively, with 23 bases between them. The germline V gene has CDR1 MNHEY and CDR2 SVGEGT. In DNA, the CDR3 is TGTGCCAGCAGTTACCCACCATCCCGAGGGAGCGGGCTCCAAGAGACCCAGTACTTC. As protein: CASSYPPSRGSGLQETQYF.

This chain uses TRBV27 with TRBJ1-1; TRBD1 matches 8 bases. Germline values: CDR1 MNHEY, CDR2 SMNVEV (reference sequence). The CDR3 consists of 14 residues. J gave up 1 base and V 5 bases, and 3 bases lay outside the gene matches. CDR3 nucleotides: TGTGCCAGCAGTCCGGGACAGGAGAACACTGAAGCTTTCTTT. This sequence encodes CASSPGQENTEAFF.

The chain joins TRBV10-3 to TRBJ2-7; D is perhaps TRBD2 (5 bases). V lost 3 bases, J lost 7 bases, and 13 bases lay in between. Germline V gene lookup returns CDR1 ENHRY and CDR2 SYGVKD. This CDR3 spans 13 amino acids. The CDR3 DNA reads as TGTGCCATCAGTGACGGACTCGCTTCTGAGCAGTACGTC. Translation: CAISDGLASEQYV.

The CDR3: CRGLGQGSSDTQYF. The DNA of the CDR3 is TGCAGGGGGCTCGGACAGGGAAGCTCAGATACGCAGTATTTT. The gene calls are TRBV20-1 and TRBJ2-3; 8 nucleotides line up with TRBD1. The CDR3 is made up of 14 amino acids. Germline loops: CDR1 DFQATT, CDR2 SNEGSKA (reference sequence).

The rearrangement joins TRBV4-2 to TRBJ2-5, with D tentatively TRBD2 (6 bases). The germline V and J ends were trimmed by 4 bases and 5 bases, with 14 bases remaining between them. The CDR3 spans 14 residues. The germline V gene has CDR1 LGHNA and CDR2 YNFKEQ. The CDR3 reads CASSPDYYVETQYF. The CDR3 DNA sequence: TGTGCCAGCAGCCCGGACTATTACGTGGAGACCCAGTACTTC.

In this sample, this clonotype turned up a few times. The CDR3 DNA follows: TGTGCCAGCAGTTTAGGACTAGCGGGAGGGTTCCAAGAGACCCAGTACTTC. As protein: CASSLGLAGGFQETQYF. V gene TRBV12-3 or TRBV12-4 combines with J gene TRBJ2-5, with TRBD2 matching over 14 bases. CDR3 size: 17 residues. J was trimmed by 1 base and V by 1 base; bases with no gene match: 2.

This clonotype has only a few counts. This rearrangement joins TRBV6-2 or TRBV6-3 to TRBJ1-1; TRBD1 aligns across 9 bases. CDR3 length: 15 amino acids. The V gene's germline CDR1 is MNHEY and CDR2 SVGEGT. The V segment lost 6 bases and the J segment 0 bases; nucleotides outside the gene matches: 5. The CDR3 spells CASRRTGDMNTEAFF. The CDR3, as DNA: TGTGCCAGCAGGAGGACAGGGGATATGAACACTGAAGCTTTCTTT.

This clonotype came up a few times. This chain links TRBV30 with TRBJ1-2; weak D call: TRBD1 (5 bases). V lost 0 bases to trimming and J lost 3 bases, with 8 bases between them. The CDR3 runs to 13 residues. Germline V lookup: CDR1 GTSNPN, CDR2 SVGIG (reference sequence). CDR3 sequence: CAWSVLGDYGYTF. CDR3 DNA: TGTGCCTGGAGTGTACTGGGGGACTATGGCTACACCTTC.

This clonotype was counted a few times. This chain joins TRBV29-1 and TRBJ2-5, with D maybe TRBD2 (5 bases). This CDR3 has 15 amino acids. Germline V gene lookup returns CDR1 SQVTM and CDR2 ANQGSEA. Trimming took 1 base from V and 4 from J, leaving 16 bases between them. The DNA for the CDR3 is TGCAGCGTTGAAGGACGGGGAAGGGCACCAGAGACCCAGTACTTC. Translating it yields CSVEGRGRAPETQYF. Filled out from reference TRBV29-1 and TRBJ2-5, the complete variable domain reads SAVISQKPSRDICQRGTSLTIQCQVDSQVTMMFWYRQQPGQSLTLIATANQGSEATYESGFVIDKFPISRPNLTFSTLTVSNMSPEDSSIYLCSVEGRGRAPETQYFGPGTRLLVL.

In this sample, this clonotype turned up a few times. The V call is TRBV6-1, the J call TRBJ2-3; TRBD1 matches at 7 bases. Germline-derived CDR1 and CDR2 are MNHNS and SASEGT. The junction had 9 bases not matched to a gene; V was cut back by 5 bases and J by 4 bases. The CDR3 runs 15 residues. CDR3 loop: CASSYEGARSDTQYF. CDR3 nucleotide sequence: TGTGCCAGCAGTTATGAGGGGGCAAGGTCAGATACGCAGTATTTT.

This clonotype was picked up one time. J is TRBJ1-6 and V is TRBV27; maybe TRBD1 (6 bases). The CDR3 is 15 residues long. V lost 3 bases, J lost 8 bases, and 14 bases lay in between. Per germline, CDR1 MNHEY and CDR2 SMNVEV (reference sequence). The CDR3 DNA is TGTGCCAGCAGTTTGGCACAGGGAGGCGATTCACCCCTCCACTTT. It codes for CASSLAQGGDSPLHF.

In its sample, this clonotype ranks as medium-sized. The chain is built from TRBV7-8 and TRBJ2-7, with D perhaps given as TRBD1 or TRBD2 (5 bases each). Germline V CDR1 and CDR2: SGHVS, FQNEAQ. The CDR3 runs 16 residues. V was cut by 2 bases and J by 6 bases, with 20 bases left in between. CDR3 amino acids: CASSLNTGLTRGEQYF. For the CDR3, the DNA is TGTGCCAGCAGCTTAAACACAGGCCTAACTCGGGGCGAGCAGTACTTC.

The rearrangement uses TRBV5-5 and TRBJ2-3, with TRBD2 matching 8 bases. V gave up 0 bases and J gave up 11 bases; unmatched junction bases: 20. CDR1 is SGHKS, CDR2 YYEKEE, per germline (reference sequence). This CDR3 contains 18 residues. The DNA for the CDR3 is TGTGCCAGCAGCTTGGAGTTTACCGGGACTAGTTCCCCCCATCGGCAGTATTTT. Protein: CASSLEFTGTSSPHRQYF. The whole variable domain, filled in from reference TRBV5-5 and TRBJ2-3, reads DAGVTQSPTHLIKTRGQQVTLRCSPISGHKSVSWYQQVLGQGPQFIFQYYEKEERGRGNFPDRFSARQFPNYSSELNVNALLLGDSALYLCASSLEFTGTSSPHRQYFGPGTRLTVL.

This clonotype has more than one count but fewer than ten. Written as DNA, the CDR3 is TGCAGTGCTCCCCCGCCGGAGAACTATGGCTACACCTTC. Translation gives CSAPPPENYGYTF. The genes are TRBV20-1 and TRBJ1-2, with unresolved D. V was clipped by 5 bases and J by 2 bases, with 12 bases between them. The CDR3 is made up of 13 amino acids. Germline V gene lookup returns CDR1 DFQATT and CDR2 SNEGSKA (reference sequence).

A note on this clonotype: The CDR3 ends on some other residue instead of the conserved phenylalanine or tryptophan, so this is likely a read error. The rearrangement links TRBV10-2 to TRBJ2-7, with D perhaps matching TRBD2 (6 bases). The V end lost 6 bases, the J end lost 2 bases, and 11 bases lay between the germline ends. Germline-derived CDR1 and CDR2 are WSHSY and SAAADI. This CDR3 is 13 amino acids long. CDR3 sequence: CASRAAGTYEQYD. Here the CDR3 DNA reads TGCGCCAGCAGGGCAGCGGGTACCTACGAGCAGTACGAC.

This clonotype was seen many times. The chain recombines TRBV27 with TRBJ2-7; possible D gene TRBD2, 5 bases. The CDR3 has 13 residues. Germline values: CDR1 MNHEY, CDR2 SMNVEV (reference sequence). With 2 bases removed from V and 4 bases from J, the gap between germline ends came to 9 bases. CDR3 in DNA: TGTGCCAGCAGTTTAGACTACTCTTACGAGCAGTACTTC. Its translation: CASSLDYSYEQYF.

The V call is TRBV6-5, the J call TRBJ1-1; D not certain. Germline lookup yields CDR1 MNHEY and CDR2 SVGAGI. The ends were cut back, 0 bases at V and 11 bases at J, with 16 bases in the middle. CDR3 length: 14 amino acids. The CDR3 DNA sequence: TGTGCCAGCAGTTACTCGGACCCGGCTATGGGCGCTTTCTTT. Translating gives CASSYSDPAMGAFF.

In this sample, this clonotype turned up many times. The chain has TRBV6-5 and TRBJ2-3; 8 nucleotides agree with TRBD2. The CDR3 consists of 18 residues. Germline V gene data show CDR1 as MNHEY and CDR2 as SVGAGI. Trimming removed 0 bases from V and 0 bases from J; junction bases left unmatched: 8. The CDR3 is CASSYSPGGDSSTDTQYF. CDR3 DNA sequence: TGTGCCAGCAGTTACTCTCCGGGAGGGGACTCTAGCACAGATACGCAGTATTTT.

This clonotype was recorded at least ten times. V gene TRBV7-2 combines with J gene TRBJ2-7; unclear D gene. Deletions cut 2 bases from V and 4 bases from J, with 12 bases between. The CDR3 runs 14 residues. The germline gives CDR1 SGHTA, CDR2 FQGNSA. CDR3 DNA sequence: TGTGCCAGCAGCTTACAAGCACTGCAGTACGAGCAGTACTTC. It encodes CASSLQALQYEQYF.

This clonotype was seen ten or more times. The V call is TRBV27, the J call TRBJ2-2; 8 bases fit TRBD1. The germline V gene encodes CDR1 MNHEY and CDR2 SMNVEV (reference sequence). CDR3 size: 17 residues. V lost 8 bases and J lost 6; bases outside the gene matches: 17. The CDR3 DNA reads as TGTGCCAGCTGTACCTATTACGGGACAGGTAGACCCGGGGAGCTGTTTTTT. This encodes CASCTYYGTGRPGELFF.

This clonotype was detected only a few times. The V gene is TRBV5-4, the J gene TRBJ2-5; the match to TRBD2 covers 10 bases. Germline lookup yields CDR1 SGHNT and CDR2 YYREEE (reference sequence). The CDR3 spans 18 residues. The V and J ends lost 7 bases and 4 bases, in that order; junction bases with no gene match: 19. The CDR3 here is CASQFFRTSGGGGETQYF. As DNA, the CDR3 is TGTGCCAGCCAGTTTTTCCGGACTAGCGGAGGAGGGGGAGAGACCCAGTACTTC.

The chain uses TRBV7-9 and TRBJ1-1; 7 bases agree with TRBD1. The CDR3 sequence is 13 residues long. The germline gives CDR1 SEHNR, CDR2 FQNEAQ (reference sequence). Trimming at V came to 6 bases and at J to 3 bases, leaving 4 bases not matched to a gene. The CDR3 reads CASRAGTDTEAFF. CDR3 nucleotides: TGTGCCAGCAGGGCCGGGACAGACACTGAAGCTTTCTTT.

The chain couples TRBV7-2 to TRBJ2-3, with a tentative D call TRBD2 (6 bases). The CDR3 runs to 20 residues. V shed 2 bases and J shed 0 bases, with 24 bases lying between them. Germline V gene lookup returns CDR1 SGHTA and CDR2 FQGNSA. CDR3 in amino acids: CASSLLGGGLRLPSTDTQYF. CDR3 DNA sequence: TGTGCCAGCAGCTTATTGGGGGGAGGACTCCGACTACCTAGCACAGATACGCAGTATTTT.

This clonotype was counted a single time. The chain uses TRBV2 and TRBJ1-1, with TRBD1 identical over 7 bases. CDR1 is SNHLY and CDR2 is FYNNEI in the germline V gene. V shed 6 bases and J 8 bases; nucleotides not matched to a gene: 12. The CDR3 runs to 14 residues. The CDR3 bases are TGTGCCAGCAGGAGGGACAGCAGTTATACCGAAGCTTTCTTT. Amino acid sequence: CASRRDSSYTEAFF.

This clonotype was seen more than once but under ten times. Here the CDR3 reads CASSLDRGSPYEQYF. DNA for the CDR3: TGTGCCAGCAGCTTGGACAGGGGGTCTCCCTACGAGCAGTACTTC. This rearrangement joins TRBV5-4 to TRBJ2-7; 8 bases map to TRBD1. V lost 0 bases to trimming and J lost 2 bases; unmatched junction nucleotides: 4. The CDR3 sequence is 15 residues long. Germline V gene lookup returns CDR1 SGHNT and CDR2 YYREEE (reference sequence). Full variable domain (remainder filled in from reference TRBV5-4 and TRBJ2-7): ETGVTQSPTHLIKTRGQQVTLRCSSQSGHNTVSWYQQALGQGPQFIFQYYREEENGRGNFPPRFSGLQFPNYSSELNVNALELDDSALYLCASSLDRGSPYEQYFGPGTRLTVT.

The V and J genes are TRBV5-8 and TRBJ2-5; 9 bases line up with TRBD1. The CDR3 spans 15 residues. CDR1 is SGHTS, CDR2 YDEGEE, per germline. V gave up 3 bases and J gave up 5 bases; unmatched junction bases: 8. This chain's CDR3 is CASSYRGQGSETQYF. The CDR3, as DNA: TGTGCCAGCAGCTACCGGGGACAGGGTTCGGAGACCCAGTACTTC.

In this sample, this clonotype turned up many times. This sequence joins TRBV7-8 and TRBJ2-7; TRBD1 aligns across 10 bases. The CDR3 is made up of 15 amino acids. V dropped 3 bases and J dropped 4; count of bases not matched to a gene: 6. Germline CDR1 is SGHVS and CDR2 is FQNEAQ. The CDR3 bases are TGTGCCAGCAGCTTGGGCGACAGGGGGCCGTACGAGCAGTACGTC. Its translation is CASSLGDRGPYEQYV.

The rearrangement links TRBV7-2 to TRBJ2-7, with 8 nucleotides matching TRBD1. The CDR3 has 16 residues. V shed 0 bases, J shed 4 bases, and the junction held 8 bases outside the gene matches. Germline lookup yields CDR1 SGHTA and CDR2 FQGNSA. For the CDR3, the DNA is TGTGCCAGCAGCTTAGCTGGACAGGGAAGAACTTACGAGCAGTACTTC. Its translation is CASSLAGQGRTYEQYF.